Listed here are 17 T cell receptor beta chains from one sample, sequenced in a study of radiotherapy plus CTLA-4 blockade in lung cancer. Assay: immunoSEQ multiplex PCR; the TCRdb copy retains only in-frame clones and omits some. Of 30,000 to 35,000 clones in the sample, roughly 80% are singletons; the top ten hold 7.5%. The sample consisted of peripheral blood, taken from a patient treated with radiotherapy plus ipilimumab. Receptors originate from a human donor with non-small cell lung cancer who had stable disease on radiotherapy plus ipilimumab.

The chain's CDR3 is CASTGEQWSNQPQHF. In DNA, the CDR3 is TGTGCCAGCACAGGGGAACAATGGAGCAATCAGCCCCAGCATTTT. This chain links TRBV6-6 with TRBJ1-5; weak D call: TRBD1 (6 bases). The CDR3 loop spans 15 amino acids. Germline CDR1 and CDR2: MNHNY and SVGAGI (reference sequence). V was shortened by 7 bases and J by 1 base, with 14 bases between the two germline ends.

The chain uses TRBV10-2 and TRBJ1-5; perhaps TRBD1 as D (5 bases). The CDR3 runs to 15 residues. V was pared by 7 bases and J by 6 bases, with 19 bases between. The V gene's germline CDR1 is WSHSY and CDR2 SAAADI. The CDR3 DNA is TGCGCCAGCAAGAGTGGAGGGGCGGGTTTTCAGCCCCAGCATTTT. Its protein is CASKSGGAGFQPQHF.

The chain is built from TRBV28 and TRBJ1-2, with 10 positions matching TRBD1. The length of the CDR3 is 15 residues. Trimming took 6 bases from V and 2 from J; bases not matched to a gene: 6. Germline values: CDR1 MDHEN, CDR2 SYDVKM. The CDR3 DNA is TGTGCCAGCAGCCGACCGGGACAGGGGAACTATGGCTACACCTTC. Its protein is CASSRPGQGNYGYTF.

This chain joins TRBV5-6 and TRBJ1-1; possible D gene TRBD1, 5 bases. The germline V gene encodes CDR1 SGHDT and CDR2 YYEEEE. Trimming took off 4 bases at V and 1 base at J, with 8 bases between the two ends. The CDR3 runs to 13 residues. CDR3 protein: CASSPTGNTEAFF. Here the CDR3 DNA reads TGTGCCAGCAGCCCTACAGGGAACACTGAAGCTTTCTTT.

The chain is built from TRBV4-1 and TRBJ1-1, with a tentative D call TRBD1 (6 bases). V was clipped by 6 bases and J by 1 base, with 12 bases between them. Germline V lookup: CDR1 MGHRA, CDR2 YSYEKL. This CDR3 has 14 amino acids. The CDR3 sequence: CASRGTLRNTEAFF. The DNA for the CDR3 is TGCGCCAGCAGGGGGACACTTAGGAACACTGAAGCTTTCTTT.

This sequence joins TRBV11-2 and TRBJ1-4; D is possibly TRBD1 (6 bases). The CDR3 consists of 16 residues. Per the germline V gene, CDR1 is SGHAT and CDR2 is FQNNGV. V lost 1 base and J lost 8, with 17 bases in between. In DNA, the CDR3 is TGTGCCAGCAGCTTAGGTGGGGGCGCAAGGGGAGAAAAACTGTTTTTT. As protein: CASSLGGGARGEKLFF.

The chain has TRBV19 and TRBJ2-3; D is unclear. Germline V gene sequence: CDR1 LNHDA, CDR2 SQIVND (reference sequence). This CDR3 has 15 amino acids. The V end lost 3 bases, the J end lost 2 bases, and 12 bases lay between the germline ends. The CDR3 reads CASSISGGPTDTQYF. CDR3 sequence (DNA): TGTGCCAGTAGTATTTCCGGCGGACCCACAGATACGCAGTATTTT.

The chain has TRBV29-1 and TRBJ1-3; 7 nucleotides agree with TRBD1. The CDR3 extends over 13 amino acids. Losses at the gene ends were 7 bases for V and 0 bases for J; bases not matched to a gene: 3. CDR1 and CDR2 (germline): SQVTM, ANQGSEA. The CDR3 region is CSGTGYSGNTIYF. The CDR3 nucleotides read TGCAGCGGGACAGGCTACTCTGGAAACACCATATATTTT.

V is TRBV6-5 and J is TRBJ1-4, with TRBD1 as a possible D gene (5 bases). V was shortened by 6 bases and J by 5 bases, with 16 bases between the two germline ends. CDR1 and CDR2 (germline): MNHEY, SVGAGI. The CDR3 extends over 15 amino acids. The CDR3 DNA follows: TGTGCCAGCAGGCCCGCAGGGACGGGGAATGAAAAACTGTTTTTT. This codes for CASRPAGTGNEKLFF.

CDR3 region: CASRSPGSIENTIYF. The CDR3 DNA sequence: TGTGCCAGCAGAAGCCCTGGCAGTATCGAAAACACCATATATTTT. This chain uses TRBV6-6 with TRBJ1-3; D call uncertain. Trimming stripped 6 bases from V and 6 bases from J, with 18 bases between. The germline V gene has CDR1 MNHNY and CDR2 SVGAGI (reference sequence). This CDR3 has 15 residues.

CDR3 sequence: CASSLGVGGDSDTQYF. The CDR3 region has the DNA TGTGCCAGCAGCTTAGGGGTTGGCGGGGACTCAGATACGCAGTATTTT. The V and J genes are TRBV7-8 and TRBJ2-3; possibly TRBD2 for D (6 bases). This CDR3 contains 16 residues. V dropped 1 base and J dropped 4 bases, with 15 bases sitting between them. Germline CDR1 SGHVS, CDR2 FQNEAQ.

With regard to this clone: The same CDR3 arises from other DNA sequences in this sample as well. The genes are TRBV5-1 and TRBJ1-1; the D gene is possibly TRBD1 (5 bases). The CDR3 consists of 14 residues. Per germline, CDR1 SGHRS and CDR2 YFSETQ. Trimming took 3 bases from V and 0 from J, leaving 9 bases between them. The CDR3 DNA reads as TGCGCCAGCAGCTACGGGGGGATGAACACTGAAGCTTTCTTT. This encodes CASSYGGMNTEAFF.

DNA of the CDR3: TGTGCCAGTGGGGGACAGGGTGGTGAAAAACTGTTTTTT. It yields the protein CASGGQGGEKLFF. The chain is built from TRBV19 and TRBJ1-4, with 9 bases identical to TRBD1. Germline CDR1 LNHDA, CDR2 SQIVND (reference sequence). The length of the CDR3 is 13 residues. Trimming cost V 8 bases and J 7 bases; bases outside gene matches: 5.

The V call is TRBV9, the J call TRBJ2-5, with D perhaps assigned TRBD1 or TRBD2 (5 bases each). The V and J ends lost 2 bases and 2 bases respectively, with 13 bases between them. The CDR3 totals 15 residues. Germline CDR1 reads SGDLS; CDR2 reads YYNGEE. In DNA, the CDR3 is TGTGCCAGCAGCGTTGGGACGGATAGACAAGAGACCCAGTACTTC. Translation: CASSVGTDRQETQYF.

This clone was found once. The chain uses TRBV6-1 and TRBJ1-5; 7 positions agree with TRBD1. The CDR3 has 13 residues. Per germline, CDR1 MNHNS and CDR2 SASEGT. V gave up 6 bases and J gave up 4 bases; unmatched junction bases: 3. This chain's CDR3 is CASRGTANQPQHF. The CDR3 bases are TGTGCCAGCAGGGGGACAGCTAATCAGCCCCAGCATTTT.

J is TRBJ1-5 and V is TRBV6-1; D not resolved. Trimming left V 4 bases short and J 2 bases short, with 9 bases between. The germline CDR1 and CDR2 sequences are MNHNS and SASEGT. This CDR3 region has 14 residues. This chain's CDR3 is CASSVAGGNQPQHF. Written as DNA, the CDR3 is TGTGCCAGCAGTGTCGCGGGAGGCAATCAGCCCCAGCATTTT.

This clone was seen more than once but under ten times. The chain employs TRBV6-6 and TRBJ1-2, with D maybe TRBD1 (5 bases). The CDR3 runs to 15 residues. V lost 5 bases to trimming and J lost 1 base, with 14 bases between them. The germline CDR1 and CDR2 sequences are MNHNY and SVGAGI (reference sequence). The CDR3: CASSQPAGGNYGYTF. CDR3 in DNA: TGTGCCAGCAGTCAACCAGCGGGGGGTAACTATGGCTACACCTTC.